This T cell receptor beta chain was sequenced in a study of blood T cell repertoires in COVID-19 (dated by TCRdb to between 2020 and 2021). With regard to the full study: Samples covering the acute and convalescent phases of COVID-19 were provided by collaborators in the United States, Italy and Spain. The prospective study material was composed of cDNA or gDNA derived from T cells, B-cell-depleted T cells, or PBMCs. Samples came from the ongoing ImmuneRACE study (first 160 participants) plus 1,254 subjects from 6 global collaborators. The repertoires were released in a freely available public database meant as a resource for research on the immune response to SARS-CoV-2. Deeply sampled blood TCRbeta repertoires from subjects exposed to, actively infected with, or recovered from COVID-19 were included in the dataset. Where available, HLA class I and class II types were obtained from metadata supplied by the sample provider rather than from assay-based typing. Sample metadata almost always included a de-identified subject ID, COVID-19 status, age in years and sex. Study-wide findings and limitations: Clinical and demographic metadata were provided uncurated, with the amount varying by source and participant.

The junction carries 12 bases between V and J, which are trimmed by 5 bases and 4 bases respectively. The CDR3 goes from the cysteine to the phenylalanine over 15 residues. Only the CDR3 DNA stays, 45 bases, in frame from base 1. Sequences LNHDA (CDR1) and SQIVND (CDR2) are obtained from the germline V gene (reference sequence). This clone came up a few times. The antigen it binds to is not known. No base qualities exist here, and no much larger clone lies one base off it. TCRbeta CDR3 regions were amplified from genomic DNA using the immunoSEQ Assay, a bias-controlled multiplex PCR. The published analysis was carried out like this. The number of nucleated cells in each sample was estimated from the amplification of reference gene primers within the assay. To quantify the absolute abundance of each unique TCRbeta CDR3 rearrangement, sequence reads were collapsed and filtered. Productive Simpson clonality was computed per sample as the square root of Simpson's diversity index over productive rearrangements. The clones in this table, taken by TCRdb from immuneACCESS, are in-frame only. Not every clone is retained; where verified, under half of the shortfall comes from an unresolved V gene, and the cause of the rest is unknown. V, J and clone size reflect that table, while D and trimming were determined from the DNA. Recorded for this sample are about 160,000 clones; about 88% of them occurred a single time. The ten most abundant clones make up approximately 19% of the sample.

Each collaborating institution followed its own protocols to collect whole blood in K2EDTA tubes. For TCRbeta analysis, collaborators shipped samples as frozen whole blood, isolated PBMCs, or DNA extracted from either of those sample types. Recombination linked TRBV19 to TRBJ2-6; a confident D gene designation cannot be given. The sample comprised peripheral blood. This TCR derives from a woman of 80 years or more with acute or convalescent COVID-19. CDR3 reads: CASSHKISGANVLTF. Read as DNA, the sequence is TGTGCCAGTAGTCACAAGATTAGCGGGGCCAACGTCCTGACTTTC.